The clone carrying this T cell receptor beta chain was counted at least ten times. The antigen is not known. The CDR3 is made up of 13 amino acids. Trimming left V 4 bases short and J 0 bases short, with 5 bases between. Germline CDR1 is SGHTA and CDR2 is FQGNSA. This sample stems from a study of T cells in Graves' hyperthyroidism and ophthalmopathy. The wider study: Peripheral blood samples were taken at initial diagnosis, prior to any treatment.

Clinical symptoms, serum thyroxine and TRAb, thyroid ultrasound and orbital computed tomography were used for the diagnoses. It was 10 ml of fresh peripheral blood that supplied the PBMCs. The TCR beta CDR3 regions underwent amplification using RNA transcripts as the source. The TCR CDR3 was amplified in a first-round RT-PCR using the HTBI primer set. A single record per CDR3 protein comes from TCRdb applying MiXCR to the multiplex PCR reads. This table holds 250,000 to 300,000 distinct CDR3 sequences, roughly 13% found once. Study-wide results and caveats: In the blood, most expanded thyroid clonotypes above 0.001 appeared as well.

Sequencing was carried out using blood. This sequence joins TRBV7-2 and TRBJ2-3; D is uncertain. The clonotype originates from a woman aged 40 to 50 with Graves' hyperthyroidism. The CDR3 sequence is CASSSVSTDTQYF. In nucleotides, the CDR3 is TGTGCCAGCAGCTCTGTTAGCACAGATACGCAGTATTTT.